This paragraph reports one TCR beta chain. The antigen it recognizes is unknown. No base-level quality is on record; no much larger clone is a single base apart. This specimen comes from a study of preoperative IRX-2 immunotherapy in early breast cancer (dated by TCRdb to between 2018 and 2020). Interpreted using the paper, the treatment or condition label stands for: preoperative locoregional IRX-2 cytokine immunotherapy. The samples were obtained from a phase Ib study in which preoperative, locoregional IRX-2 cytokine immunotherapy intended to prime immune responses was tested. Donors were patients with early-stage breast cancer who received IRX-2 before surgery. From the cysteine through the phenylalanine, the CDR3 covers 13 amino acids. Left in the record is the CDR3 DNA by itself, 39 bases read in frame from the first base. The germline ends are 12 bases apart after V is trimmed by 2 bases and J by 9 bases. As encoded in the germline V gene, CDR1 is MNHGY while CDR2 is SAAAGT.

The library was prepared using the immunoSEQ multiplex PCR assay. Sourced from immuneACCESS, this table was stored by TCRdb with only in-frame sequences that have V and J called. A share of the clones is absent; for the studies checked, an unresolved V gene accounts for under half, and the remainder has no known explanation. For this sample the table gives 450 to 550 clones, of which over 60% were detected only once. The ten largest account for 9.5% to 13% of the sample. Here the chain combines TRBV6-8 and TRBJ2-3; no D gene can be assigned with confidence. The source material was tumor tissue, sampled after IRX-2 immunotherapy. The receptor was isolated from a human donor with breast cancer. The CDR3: CASSYPPSLTQYF. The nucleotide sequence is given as TGTGCCAGCAGTTACCCCCCCTCGTTGACGCAGTATTTT.